The 2 T cell receptor beta chains below come from one sample, sequenced in a study of T-cell reconstitution after alpha-beta-depleted transplantation in children (dated by TCRdb to between 2015 and 2016). Libraries were constructed by PCR. The reads were generated on an Illumina HiSeq 2500. TCR libraries were prepared with molecular barcoding, using unique molecular identifiers to normalize TCRbeta repertoire quantification. Using fastp at Q25 and MiXCR, TCRdb reprocessed the public reads and kept productive beta chains. Each entry is one CDR3 protein sequence, shown with its most common DNA and genes. This sample has roughly 400,000 distinct CDR3 sequences in its table, and about a fifth of those were observed once. The ten largest account for 3.5% to 4% of the sample. This material consisted of PBMCs from the stem cell graft donor, taken from the stem cell graft. The receptors derive from a human donor who donated a stem cell graft to a child with acute myeloid leukemia.

This clonotype has just a few counts. The chain employs TRBV12-3 or TRBV12-4 and TRBJ2-5; D uncertain. The CDR3 is made up of 14 amino acids. Trimming removed 3 bases from V and 2 bases from J, with 10 bases in between. CDR3 amino acids: CASSFFGSQETQYF. CDR3 DNA sequence: TGTGCCAGCAGTTTTTTTGGGTCACAAGAGACCCAGTACTTC.

V and J are TRBV12-3 or TRBV12-4 and TRBJ1-5; 7 bases are a match to TRBD1. V lost 5 bases, J lost 6 bases, and 10 bases stayed unmatched. The CDR3 extends over 15 amino acids. CDR3 coding DNA: TGTGCCAGCAGTGCTGACAGGGAAAGAAGTCAGCCCCAGCATTTT. It is translated as CASSADRERSQPQHF.